These 5 T cell receptor beta chains share one sample of origin, sequenced in a study of T-cell memory formation after mild COVID-19. TCRdb reprocessed the 5' RACE reads with MiXCR, giving one entry per CDR3 protein. The sample yields a few hundred thousand distinct CDR3 sequences, roughly 16% seen once. The sample taken for sequencing was PBMCs or a T cell subset sorted from them (not recorded which). All receptors come from a man aged 18-30 years who had mild COVID-19 (a few samples of this study predate the infection). Cell type and time point are not known.

The rearrangement joins TRBV3-1 to TRBJ2-7; no firm D call. Germline CDR1 reads LGHDT; CDR2 reads YNNKEL (reference sequence). The CDR3 runs 16 residues. V was shortened by 1 base and J by 0 bases, with 13 bases between the two germline ends. This CDR3 is CASSQGIGRSSYEQYF. Here the CDR3 DNA reads TGTGCCAGCAGCCAAGGAATCGGCAGGAGCTCCTACGAGCAGTACTTC.

This clonotype has only a few counts. The rearrangement links TRBV28 to TRBJ2-2; TRBD2 aligns across 8 bases. The CDR3 covers 15 residues. Per germline, CDR1 MDHEN and CDR2 SYDVKM. The V and J ends lost 10 bases and 1 base, in that order; junction bases with no gene match: 8. CDR3 DNA sequence: TGTGCCACCAGCCTGCGGGGGGTGAACACCGGGGAGCTGTTTTTT. This gives the protein CATSLRGVNTGELFF.

This clonotype was counted many times. The chain is built from TRBV5-1 and TRBJ2-3; no definite D call. Germline CDR1 reads SGHRS; CDR2 reads YFSETQ. CDR3 length: 12 residues. V was shortened by 2 bases and J by 1 base, with 2 bases between the two germline ends. The DNA of the CDR3 is TGCGCCAGCAGCTTTCGCACAGATACGCAGTATTTT. It specifies CASSFRTDTQYF.

CDR3 coding DNA: TGTGCCAGCAGTTTAGTGGGGTCCCCTGAGCAGTTCTTC. It codes for CASSLVGSPEQFF. J is TRBJ2-1 and V is TRBV27; D is undetermined. The CDR3 runs to 13 residues. In germline, CDR1 is MNHEY, CDR2 SMNVEV (reference sequence). Trimming took 2 bases from V and 9 from J, leaving 11 bases between them.

Only a few counts were recorded for this clonotype. V usage is TRBV4-1 and J usage is TRBJ1-5; D gene unclear. The V end lost 1 base, the J end lost 6 bases, and 13 bases lay between the germline ends. Germline V gene sequence: CDR1 MGHRA, CDR2 YSYEKL. The CDR3 totals 15 residues. The CDR3 protein is CASSQGMGSGQPQHF. The CDR3 bases are TGCGCCAGCAGCCAAGGAATGGGCTCGGGTCAGCCCCAGCATTTT.